Below, 32 T cell receptor beta chains from the same sample are listed, as sequenced in a study of T cells after yellow fever vaccination. A single record per CDR3 protein comes from TCRdb applying MiXCR to the 5' RACE reads. The sample shows about 210,000 distinct CDR3 sequences, less than 3.5% of them seen only once. The sample in question was CD4+ T cells sorted from PBMCs, obtained 10 days after the yellow fever booster vaccination. The receptor source for this set is a man between 18 and 35 years old who received the YFV17D yellow fever vaccine.

The sample holds a few counts of this clonotype. V gene TRBV3-1 combines with J gene TRBJ2-1; possibly TRBD1 or TRBD2 for D (5 bases each). The CDR3 loop spans 16 amino acids. V was shortened by 0 bases and J by 6 bases, with 15 bases between the two germline ends. Germline lookup yields CDR1 LGHDT and CDR2 YNNKEL (reference sequence). The CDR3 region is CASSQDLGVPFNEQFF. Here the CDR3 DNA reads TGTGCCAGCAGCCAAGATTTGGGGGTCCCTTTCAATGAGCAGTTCTTC.

This clonotype has a count of ten or more. V gene TRBV11-2 combines with J gene TRBJ1-2, with a tentative D call TRBD1 (5 bases). Germline CDR1 SGHAT, CDR2 FQNNGV. This CDR3 region has 15 residues. Between the trimmed V and J ends, which lost 4 bases and 8 bases, there was a span of 20 bases. The CDR3, as DNA: TGTGCCAGCAGCTCCTTGGAGGGGCCTATTAAAGGCTACACCTTC. Its translation is CASSSLEGPIKGYTF.

This clonotype was counted ten times or more. This chain joins TRBV25-1 and TRBJ1-4; D remains ambiguous. Germline values: CDR1 MGHDK, CDR2 SYGVNS. The V end was cut by 1 base, the J end by 8 bases, with 11 bases between. CDR3 length: 14 amino acids. The CDR3 spells CASSEFSRVEKLFF. Written as DNA, the CDR3 is TGTGCCAGCAGTGAATTCTCCCGGGTCGAAAAACTGTTTTTT.

The chain joins TRBV5-4 to TRBJ2-3; the D gene is possibly TRBD2 (6 bases). Germline V gene lookup returns CDR1 SGHNT and CDR2 YYREEE (reference sequence). This CDR3 is 15 amino acids long. The V end was cut by 3 bases, the J end by 5 bases, with 16 bases between. In DNA form, the CDR3 reads TGTGCCAGCAGCTCGGGTAGGGACTGGGGAGATACGCAGTATTTT. Translation gives CASSSGRDWGDTQYF.

This clonotype occurred many times. The CDR3 DNA follows: TGTGCCAGCAGTGACGCCGGGACACCGACCGTAGGAGGAAAACTGTTTTTT. This codes for CASSDAGTPTVGGKLFF. The chain joins TRBV25-1 to TRBJ1-4, with TRBD1 as a possible D gene (6 bases). Trimming stripped 3 bases from V and 10 bases from J, with 24 bases between. Looked up from germline, CDR1 is MGHDK and CDR2 is SYGVNS. This CDR3 spans 17 amino acids.

This clonotype was found many times. This chain joins TRBV19 and TRBJ1-1; TRBD1 matches at 9 bases. From germline, CDR1 is LNHDA and CDR2 SQIVND (reference sequence). The CDR3 consists of 20 residues. With V trimmed by 3 bases and J by 5 bases, 22 bases remained unmatched. CDR3 amino acids: CASSMRGLLGTGRGETEAFF. The CDR3 DNA sequence: TGTGCCAGTAGTATGCGGGGTTTGTTGGGGACAGGGAGAGGAGAAACTGAAGCTTTCTTT.

This clonotype was observed at least ten times. The chain's CDR3 is CASSQDLPAGGWTGELFF. CDR3 nucleotides: TGCGCCAGCAGCCAAGACCTCCCAGCGGGGGGGTGGACCGGGGAGCTGTTTTTT. The chain is built from TRBV4-3 and TRBJ2-2; 10 nucleotides agree with TRBD2. The CDR3 consists of 18 residues. J lost 5 bases, V lost 0 bases, and 9 bases had no gene match. Per the germline V gene, CDR1 is LGHNA and CDR2 is YSLEER.

In this sample, this clonotype turned up a few times. The chain joins TRBV7-2 to TRBJ2-3, with D possibly being TRBD2 (6 bases). This CDR3 contains 17 residues. Trimming took off 0 bases at V and 2 bases at J, with 15 bases between the two ends. Germline CDR1 is SGHTA and CDR2 is FQGNSA. The CDR3 bases are TGTGCCAGCAGCTTAGCGCGGGACGGCAAGTACACAGATACGCAGTATTTT. Amino acid sequence: CASSLARDGKYTDTQYF. The variable domain in full, with the rest retrieved from reference TRBV7-2 and TRBJ2-3, is GAGVSQSPSNKVTEKGKDVELRCDPISGHTALYWYRQSLGQGLEFLIYFQGNSAPDKSGLPSDRFSAERTGGSVSTLTIQRTQQEDSAVYLCASSLARDGKYTDTQYFGPGTRLTVL.

This clonotype has a handful of counts. The chain is built from TRBV4-1 and TRBJ2-2; 11 bases are a match to TRBD1. CDR3 length: 17 residues. Trimming at V came to 0 bases and at J to 4 bases, leaving 4 bases not matched to a gene. Germline values: CDR1 MGHRA, CDR2 YSYEKL. The CDR3 region has the DNA TGCGCCAGCAGCCAAGACGGACAGGGGGCCGGCACCGGGGAGCTGTTTTTT. Its translation: CASSQDGQGAGTGELFF.

The genes are TRBV19 and TRBJ2-1, with 7 nucleotides matching TRBD2. Germline values: CDR1 LNHDA, CDR2 SQIVND (reference sequence). J gave up 9 bases and V 3 bases, and 2 bases lay outside the gene matches. This CDR3 contains 12 residues. This CDR3 is CASSIGLVEQFF. The CDR3 DNA reads TGTGCCAGTAGTATTGGACTAGTTGAGCAGTTCTTC.

This clonotype was seen a handful of times. This chain links TRBV2 with TRBJ2-7; TRBD2 is a possible D gene (6 bases). V shed 6 bases and J shed 7 bases, with 19 bases lying between them. The length of the CDR3 is 14 residues. Germline V gene lookup returns CDR1 SNHLY and CDR2 FYNNEI. The DNA for the CDR3 is TGTGCCAGCAGGGTCTACACCGACGGGGGAGAGCAGTACTTC. Its protein is CASRVYTDGGEQYF.

The rearrangement links TRBV5-1 to TRBJ2-7; maybe TRBD1 (6 bases). V dropped 1 base and J dropped 5 bases, with 16 bases sitting between them. This CDR3 is 15 amino acids long. The germline CDR1 and CDR2 sequences are SGHRS and YFSETQ. The CDR3 sequence: CASSLSGRGVDEQYF. The CDR3 nucleotides read TGCGCCAGCAGCTTGTCTGGCAGGGGAGTCGACGAGCAGTACTTC. Full variable domain (remainder filled in from reference TRBV5-1 and TRBJ2-7): KAGVTQTPRYLIKTRGQQVTLSCSPISGHRSVSWYQQTPGQGLQFLFEYFSETQRNKGNFPGRFSGRQFSNSRSEMNVSTLELGDSALYLCASSLSGRGVDEQYFGPGTRLTVT.

This clonotype was found many times. This chain uses TRBV7-3 with TRBJ2-1; 9 nucleotides align to TRBD2. The V gene's germline CDR1 is SGHTA and CDR2 FQGTGA. This CDR3 comprises 15 residues. The V segment lost 6 bases and the J segment 4 bases; nucleotides outside the gene matches: 7. The CDR3 DNA reads as TGTGCCAGCAGTTTCTTAGCGGGGGCATACAATGAGCAGTTCTTC. Its protein product is CASSFLAGAYNEQFF.

This clonotype has only a few counts. The V and J genes are TRBV19 and TRBJ1-3; D gene uncertain. Per germline, CDR1 LNHDA and CDR2 SQIVND (reference sequence). This CDR3 has 15 amino acids. Trimming cost V 3 bases and J 2 bases, with 11 bases left between them. This chain's CDR3 is CASSIAGPAGNTIYF. The CDR3 bases are TGTGCCAGTAGTATTGCCGGGCCTGCTGGAAACACCATATATTTT.

In this sample, this clonotype turned up a few times. The chain has TRBV7-9 and TRBJ2-1; no definite D call. The CDR3 consists of 12 residues. Germline lookup yields CDR1 SEHNR and CDR2 FQNEAQ (reference sequence). The V end was cut by 11 bases, the J end by 2 bases, with 10 bases between. The CDR3: CAVVAAYNEQFF. The CDR3 nucleotides are TGTGCCGTAGTCGCGGCCTACAATGAGCAGTTCTTC.

In this sample, this clonotype turned up many times. V usage is TRBV5-5 and J usage is TRBJ2-3, with TRBD1 matching 9 bases. The germline V gene encodes CDR1 SGHKS and CDR2 YYEKEE (reference sequence). The CDR3 is made up of 16 amino acids. With V trimmed by 1 base and J by 5 bases, 8 bases remained unmatched. CDR3 in amino acids: CASSLNRGRNLDTQYF. CDR3 DNA sequence: TGTGCCAGCAGCTTGAACAGGGGGCGTAATTTAGATACGCAGTATTTT. Full variable domain (rest looked up from reference TRBV5-5 and TRBJ2-3): DAGVTQSPTHLIKTRGQQVTLRCSPISGHKSVSWYQQVLGQGPQFIFQYYEKEERGRGNFPDRFSARQFPNYSSELNVNALLLGDSALYLCASSLNRGRNLDTQYFGPGTRLTVL.

This clonotype has more than one count but fewer than ten. V and J are TRBV5-4 and TRBJ2-7; D might be TRBD1 (5 bases). This CDR3 region has 13 residues. Germline-derived CDR1 and CDR2 are SGHNT and YYREEE (reference sequence). The V end was cut by 1 base, the J end by 5 bases, with 10 bases between. The CDR3 DNA follows: TGTGCCAGCAGCTTGCAGGGATCGGACGAGCAGTACGTC. It encodes CASSLQGSDEQYV.

This clonotype appeared many times. The V gene is TRBV27, the J gene TRBJ2-5; the D gene is possibly TRBD2 (6 bases). The CDR3 totals 15 residues. The germline gives CDR1 MNHEY, CDR2 SMNVEV (reference sequence). The V and J ends lost 2 bases and 5 bases respectively, with 15 bases between them. This CDR3 is CASSLRDSPGETQYF. CDR3 nucleotide sequence: TGTGCCAGCAGTTTACGGGACTCCCCGGGGGAGACCCAGTACTTC.

The J gene is TRBJ1-5, the V gene TRBV15, with no clear D. The V gene lost 5 bases and the J gene lost 7 bases, with 12 bases spanning the gap. The CDR3 contains 13 residues. Germline assignment: CDR1 LNHNV and CDR2 YYDKDF (reference sequence). This CDR3 reads CATSWSRRQPQHF. As DNA, the CDR3 is TGTGCCACCAGCTGGTCGCGTCGGCAGCCCCAGCATTTT.

As concerns this clonotype: The junction does not match germline at one end; this may be a read error. V is TRBV7-9 and J is TRBJ2-3; 7 nucleotides line up with TRBD1. The CDR3 is made up of 16 amino acids. Germline V gives CDR1 SEHNR, CDR2 FQNEAQ (reference sequence). Here the CDR3 DNA reads TGTGCCAGCAGCTTAGGACAGGGATCCAGATCGGGTACGGAGTATTTT. Amino acids: CASSLGQGSRSGTEYF.

V and J are TRBV9 and TRBJ1-5; D call uncertain. V dropped 3 bases and J dropped 5 bases, with 12 bases sitting between them. CDR1 SGDLS and CDR2 YYNGEE come from the germline V gene. CDR3 length: 14 residues. The CDR3 spells CASSESVGDQPQHF. The CDR3 nucleotides are TGTGCCAGCAGCGAGTCCGTAGGAGATCAGCCCCAGCATTTT.

This clonotype was counted ten times or more. Relative to the germline gene, one junction end is altered; a read error may explain this. This CDR3 reads CASRLYEQETQYF. CDR3 nucleotide sequence: TGTGCCAGCAGATTATATGAGCAAGAGACCCAGTACTTC. The genes are TRBV28 and TRBJ2-5, with D uncertain. CDR1 is MDHEN and CDR2 is SYDVKM in the germline V gene. The CDR3 length is 13 residues. Full variable domain (remainder filled in from reference TRBV28 and TRBJ2-5): DVKVTQSSRYLVKRTGEKVFLECVQDMDHENMFWYRQDPGLGLRLIYFSYDVKMKEKGDIPEGYSVSREKKERFSLILESASTNQTSMYLCASRLYEQETQYFGPGTRLLVL.

This clonotype turned up a few times. This chain uses TRBV5-5 with TRBJ2-7; 7 nucleotides agree with TRBD2. This CDR3 contains 15 residues. Germline V lookup: CDR1 SGHKS, CDR2 YYEKEE (reference sequence). V lost 2 bases, J lost 2 bases, and 7 bases stayed unmatched. This CDR3 reads CASSFAGVTAYEQYF. The CDR3 DNA follows: TGTGCCAGCAGCTTCGCGGGGGTGACAGCCTACGAGCAGTACTTC.

This clonotype was detected many times. This sequence joins TRBV4-1 and TRBJ2-5; unclear D gene. The germline gives CDR1 MGHRA, CDR2 YSYEKL. CDR3 size: 14 residues. Trimming pared 0 bases from V and 5 bases from J, leaving 10 bases between. The CDR3 region is CASSQDWLVETQYF. The CDR3 DNA follows: TGCGCCAGCAGCCAAGATTGGCTAGTGGAGACCCAGTACTTC.

This clonotype occurred many times. The genes are TRBV5-1 and TRBJ2-1; no reliable D call. Germline CDR1 SGHRS, CDR2 YFSETQ. The CDR3 runs 14 residues. V was clipped by 2 bases and J by 8 bases, with 14 bases between them. The CDR3 protein is CASSFNRPDDEQFF. CDR3 nucleotides: TGCGCCAGCAGCTTTAATCGACCCGACGATGAGCAGTTCTTC.

The chain links TRBV9 to TRBJ1-1; no definite D call. The ends were cut back, 4 bases at V and 0 bases at J, with 13 bases in the middle. CDR1 is SGDLS, CDR2 YYNGEE, per germline. This CDR3 spans 15 amino acids. CDR3 coding DNA: TGTGCCAGCAGCCCTAGACCGGCTTTGAACACTGAAGCTTTCTTT. It specifies CASSPRPALNTEAFF.

This clonotype has only a few counts. The chain uses TRBV20-1 and TRBJ1-2; 11 bases align to TRBD1. Per germline, CDR1 DFQATT and CDR2 SNEGSKA (reference sequence). There are 16 residues in the CDR3. With 6 bases clipped from V and 7 bases from J, the junction kept 16 bases outside the gene matches. Written as DNA, the CDR3 is TGCAGTGCCCAGAGGGACAGGGGGGCGGCGGATTCTGGCTACACCTTC. Protein product: CSAQRDRGAADSGYTF.

V gene TRBV5-6 combines with J gene TRBJ2-5, with a tentative D call TRBD1 (5 bases). CDR1 and CDR2 (germline): SGHDT, YYEEEE. This CDR3 comprises 16 residues. The germline V and J ends were trimmed by 4 bases and 2 bases, with 18 bases remaining between them. The CDR3 nucleotides read TGTGCCAGCAGCCCCTGGGGCCTGCTAAGGCAAGAGACCCAGTACTTC. As protein: CASSPWGLLRQETQYF.

This clonotype was seen ten or more times. This sequence joins TRBV11-2 and TRBJ2-4, with 7 bases matching TRBD1. Trimming removed 3 bases from V and 2 bases from J; junction bases left unmatched: 7. Per the germline V gene, CDR1 is SGHAT and CDR2 is FQNNGV. The CDR3 runs 16 residues. The CDR3 is CASSFDRVSTKNIQYF. The CDR3 nucleotides are TGTGCCAGCAGCTTTGACAGGGTTTCGACCAAAAACATTCAGTACTTC.

The chain couples TRBV27 to TRBJ1-2; 9 bases are a match to TRBD1. Germline V lookup: CDR1 MNHEY, CDR2 SMNVEV (reference sequence). This CDR3 has 14 residues. J lost 8 bases, V lost 3 bases, and 7 bases had no gene match. The CDR3 loop reads CASSLTTGGRGYTF. The DNA for the CDR3 is TGTGCCAGCAGTTTGACAACAGGGGGCCGCGGCTACACCTTC.

In regard to this clonotype: Mismatch with germline at one junction end may stem from a read error. The chain joins TRBV6-2 or TRBV6-3 to TRBJ1-1; the D is unclear. The CDR3 totals 13 residues. Germline V gives CDR1 MNHEY, CDR2 SVGEGT. DNA of the CDR3: TGTGCCAGCAGTTATGCCACATTGGGTGAAGGTTTCTTT. It encodes CASSYATLGEGFF.

The CDR3 bases are TGTGCCAGCAGCTTGTCTCCGGGACAGGGGGCGAACGAGCAGTACTTC. This sequence encodes CASSLSPGQGANEQYF. The rearrangement links TRBV9 to TRBJ2-7; TRBD1 matches 12 bases. The CDR3 has 16 residues. V shed 4 bases and J 5 bases; nucleotides not matched to a gene: 10. In germline, CDR1 is SGDLS, CDR2 YYNGEE.